This T cell receptor beta chain was obtained from a study of shared clonotypes between healthy human individuals. Background on the study: Every donor yielded three CD4 naive, three CD4 memory, two CD8 naive and one CD8 memory plate.

Trimming stripped 4 bases from V and 6 bases from J, with 21 bases between. The CDR3 totals 16 residues. The germline V gene encodes CDR1 MNHNS and CDR2 SASEGT. Template for every sorted-subset replicate PCR totaled around 200 ng DNA, roughly 30,000 T cell genomes. Here immunoSEQ multiplex PCR was the method, and the copy in TCRdb shows in-frame clones only, minus some. In the table there are 2,500,000 or so clones, roughly 93% of which are singletons. This sequence was found in a young man in good health. Some clones in this sample may be carry-over from other donors' samples. The sequenced material came from naive CD4+ T cells from PBMCs. Subset specified: CD45RA+ positively selected. J is TRBJ1-1 and V is TRBV6-1; perhaps TRBD1 as D (5 bases). The CDR3 protein is CASSVFWGSGTAEAFF. CDR3 nucleotide sequence: TGTGCCAGCAGTGTTTTCTGGGGGTCAGGGACGGCTGAAGCTTTCTTT.